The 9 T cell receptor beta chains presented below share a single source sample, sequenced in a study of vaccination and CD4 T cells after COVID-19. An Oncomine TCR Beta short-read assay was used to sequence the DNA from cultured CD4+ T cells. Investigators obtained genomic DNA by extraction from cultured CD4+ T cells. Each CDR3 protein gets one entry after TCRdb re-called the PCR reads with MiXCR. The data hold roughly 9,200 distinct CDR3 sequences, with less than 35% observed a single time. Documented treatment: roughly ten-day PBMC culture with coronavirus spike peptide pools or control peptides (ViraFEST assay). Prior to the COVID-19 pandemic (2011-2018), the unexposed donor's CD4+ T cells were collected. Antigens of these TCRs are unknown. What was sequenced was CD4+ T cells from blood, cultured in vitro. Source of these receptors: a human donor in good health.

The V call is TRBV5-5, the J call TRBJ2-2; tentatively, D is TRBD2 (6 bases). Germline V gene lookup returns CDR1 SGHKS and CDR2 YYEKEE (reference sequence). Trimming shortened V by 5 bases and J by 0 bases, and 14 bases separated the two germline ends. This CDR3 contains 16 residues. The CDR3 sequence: CASRGRTGANTGELFF. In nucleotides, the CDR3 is TGTGCCAGCAGGGGGCGAACGGGAGCGAACACCGGGGAGCTGTTTTTT.

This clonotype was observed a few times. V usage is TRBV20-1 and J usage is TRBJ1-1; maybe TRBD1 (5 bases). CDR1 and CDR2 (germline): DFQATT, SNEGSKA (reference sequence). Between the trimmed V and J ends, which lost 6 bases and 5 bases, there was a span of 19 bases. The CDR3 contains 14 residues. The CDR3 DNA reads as TGCAGTGCGAGCCTCTGGGGGGAGGGGACTGAAGCTTTCTTT. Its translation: CSASLWGEGTEAFF.

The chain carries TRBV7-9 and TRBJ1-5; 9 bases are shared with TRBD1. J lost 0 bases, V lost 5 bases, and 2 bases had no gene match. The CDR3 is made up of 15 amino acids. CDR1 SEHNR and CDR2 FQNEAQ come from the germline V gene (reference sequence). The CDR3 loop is CASSRGQGSNQPQHF. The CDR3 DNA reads TGTGCCAGCAGCCGGGGACAGGGTAGCAATCAGCCCCAGCATTTT.

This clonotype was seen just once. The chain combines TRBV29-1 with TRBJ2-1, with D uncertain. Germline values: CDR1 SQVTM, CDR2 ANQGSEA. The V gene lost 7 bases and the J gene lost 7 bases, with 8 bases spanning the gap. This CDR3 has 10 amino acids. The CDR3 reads CSAFENEQFF. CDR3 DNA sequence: TGCAGCGCATTCGAGAATGAGCAGTTCTTC.

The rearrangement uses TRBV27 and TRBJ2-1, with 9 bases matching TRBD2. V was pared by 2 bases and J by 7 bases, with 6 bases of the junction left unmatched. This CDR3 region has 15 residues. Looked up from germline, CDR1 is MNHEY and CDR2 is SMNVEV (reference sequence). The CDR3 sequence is CASSLRGRVENEQFF. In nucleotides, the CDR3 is TGTGCCAGCAGTTTACGCGGGAGGGTGGAGAATGAGCAGTTCTTC.

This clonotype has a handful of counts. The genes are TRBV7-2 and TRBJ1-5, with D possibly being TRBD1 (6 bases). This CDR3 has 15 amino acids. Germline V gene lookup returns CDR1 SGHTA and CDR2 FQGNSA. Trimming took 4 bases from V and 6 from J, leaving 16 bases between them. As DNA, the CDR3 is TGTGCCAGCAGCTGGAATGGGCAGGGGACTCAGCCCCAGCATTTT. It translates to CASSWNGQGTQPQHF.

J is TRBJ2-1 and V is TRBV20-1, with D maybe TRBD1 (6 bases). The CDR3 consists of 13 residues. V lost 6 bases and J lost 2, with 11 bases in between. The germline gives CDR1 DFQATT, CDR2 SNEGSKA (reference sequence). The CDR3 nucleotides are TGCAGTGCAAGGACAGACCCCTACAATGAGCAGTTCTTC. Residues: CSARTDPYNEQFF.

CDR3 sequence (DNA): TGTGCCAGCAGAAAGGGTCCCATGAGAGGTGCCTACGAGCAGTACTTC. Its protein is CASRKGPMRGAYEQYF. This chain connects TRBV12-3 or TRBV12-4 to TRBJ2-7; no firm D call. Trimming pared 6 bases from V and 2 bases from J, leaving 20 bases between. CDR3 length equals 16 residues.

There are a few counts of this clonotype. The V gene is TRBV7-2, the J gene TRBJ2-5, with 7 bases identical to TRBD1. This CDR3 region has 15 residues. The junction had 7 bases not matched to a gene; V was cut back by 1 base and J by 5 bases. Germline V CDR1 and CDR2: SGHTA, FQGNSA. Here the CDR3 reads CASSLDRGGWETQYF. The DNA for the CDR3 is TGTGCCAGCAGCTTAGACAGGGGCGGTTGGGAGACCCAGTACTTC.